Listed below are T cell receptor beta chains from one sample, sequenced in a study of T cell clusters in autoimmune cytopenias. TCRdb reanalyzed the multiplex PCR reads, giving one entry per CDR3 protein sequence and no DNA. The repertoire table contains about 12,000 distinct CDR3 sequences. The source material was peripheral blood. Receptor source: a human donor with an autoimmune cytopenia or autoimmune hepatitis (not recorded which). Each CDR3 is given with its conserved first and last residue. Fields, in order: clone size, CDR3 length, J gene, V gene, CDR3 protein. Rows may omit the clone size; those that give it use once, few, many or a size class.

. | 17 | TRBJ2-2 | TRBV6-2/TRBV6-3 | CASVKDSGGVNTGELFF
. | 13 | TRBJ1-2 | TRBV27 | CASSPTGVYGYTF
. | 15 | TRBJ2-1 | TRBV18 | CASSPQGQSYNEQFF
. | 16 | TRBJ2-7 | TRBV7-9 | CASSLFGPPNPYEQYF
. | 15 | TRBJ2-5 | TRBV30 | CDSSLAPGPSETQYF
medium-sized | 13 | TRBJ2-3 | TRBV27 | CASMDRGGDTQYF
medium-sized | 13 | TRBJ2-3 | TRBV29-1 | CSSRAGGTDTQYF
. | 16 | TRBJ2-3 | TRBV27 | CASSPLTGGSTDTQYF
. | 17 | TRBJ2-3 | TRBV6-2/TRBV6-3 | CASSYSGLAAATDTQYF
medium-sized | 14 | TRBJ2-3 | TRBV29-1 | CSVGWRGSTDTQYF
. | 13 | TRBJ2-5 | TRBV4-1 | CASSQVRGATQYF
medium-sized | 15 | TRBJ2-2 | TRBV19 | CASSMVGTPRGELFF
. | 13 | TRBJ2-3 | TRBV7-9 | CASRVARTDTQYF
. | 15 | TRBJ1-1 | TRBV5-5 | CASSLMPRGNTEAFF
. | 20 | TRBJ1-3 | TRBV13 | CASSRQEGTGGPLSGNTIYF
. | 15 | TRBJ1-4 | TRBV10-3 | CAISAGTGFNEKLFF
medium-sized | 17 | TRBJ1-4 | TRBV29-1 | CSVKGSRDRVENEKLFF
. | 16 | TRBJ2-3 | TRBV27 | CASSFSSGRGADTQYF
. | 16 | TRBJ2-6 | TRBV18 | CASSLVTGGRYVVLTF
. | 13 | TRBJ2-1 | TRBV5-1 | CASSPHGPDEQFF
. | 14 | TRBJ1-3 | TRBV6-1 | CASIIENLGNTIYF
medium-sized | 15 | TRBJ2-2 | TRBV5-5 | CASSIRDRDTGELFF
medium-sized | 13 | TRBJ2-1 | TRBV29-1 | CSVALTSYNEQFF
. | 14 | TRBJ2-1 | TRBV11-2 | CASSLVQGFMEQFF
. | 15 | TRBJ2-2 | TRBV6-1 | CASSEAGVNTGELFF
. | 15 | TRBJ2-1 | TRBV20-1 | CSARDTGEIFNEQFF
medium-sized | 15 | TRBJ2-3 | TRBV19 | CASSVAQGSTDTQYF
. | 14 | TRBJ2-2 | TRBV6-2/TRBV6-3 | CASSPVQGTGELFF
medium-sized | 13 | TRBJ2-3 | TRBV19 | CASSRGRTDTQYF
medium-sized | 14 | TRBJ2-7 | TRBV19 | CASSIDGSPYEQYF
. | 13 | TRBJ1-2 | TRBV5-5 | CASSLEGNFGYTF
. | 18 | TRBJ2-1 | TRBV12-3/TRBV12-4 | CASSLKPTSGGTRNEQFF
. | 15 | TRBJ2-5 | TRBV7-2 | CASSWGFMGQETQYF
. | 15 | TRBJ1-1 | TRBV19 | CASSIGQGMNTEAFF
medium-sized | 17 | TRBJ2-6 | TRBV15 | CATSMSGRASGANVLTF
. | 15 | TRBJ1-1 | TRBV6-5 | CASSYSRAWNTEAFF
. | 15 | TRBJ1-4 | TRBV18 | CASSPGLNEYEKLFF
medium-sized | 15 | TRBJ2-3 | TRBV19 | CASSIGAEVTDTQYF
. | 12 | TRBJ1-1 | TRBV6-6 | CASSYAGTEAFF
. | 15 | TRBJ2-1 | TRBV18 | CASSPSSRIYNEQFF
. | 14 | TRBJ2-5 | TRBV6-6 | CASSYSPGRETQYF
. | 14 | TRBJ1-3 | TRBV6-5 | CASRRQGAGNTIYF
large | 12 | TRBJ2-1 | TRBV29-1 | CSVDPGISEQFF
. | 14 | TRBJ2-5 | TRBV5-5 | CASSSWTGQETQYF
. | 16 | TRBJ1-6 | TRBV7-6 | CASSLNPQGSNSPLHF
. | 15 | TRBJ1-1 | TRBV29-1 | CSVRDSSHMNTEAFF
. | 15 | TRBJ1-3 | TRBV10-3 | CAINEGAGYGNTIYF
. | 19 | TRBJ2-3 | TRBV5-4 | CASSWGLGTGGVLTDTQYF
. | 15 | TRBJ2-2 | TRBV11-2 | CASSLIGYNTGELFF
. | 15 | TRBJ2-7 | TRBV18 | CASSPGTVLSYEQYF
. | 16 | TRBJ2-1 | TRBV19 | CASSIEAAGGHNEQFF
. | 16 | TRBJ2-6 | TRBV27 | CASSLSTPSGANVLTF
. | 11 | TRBJ1-6 | TRBV6-1 | CASMLGSPLHF